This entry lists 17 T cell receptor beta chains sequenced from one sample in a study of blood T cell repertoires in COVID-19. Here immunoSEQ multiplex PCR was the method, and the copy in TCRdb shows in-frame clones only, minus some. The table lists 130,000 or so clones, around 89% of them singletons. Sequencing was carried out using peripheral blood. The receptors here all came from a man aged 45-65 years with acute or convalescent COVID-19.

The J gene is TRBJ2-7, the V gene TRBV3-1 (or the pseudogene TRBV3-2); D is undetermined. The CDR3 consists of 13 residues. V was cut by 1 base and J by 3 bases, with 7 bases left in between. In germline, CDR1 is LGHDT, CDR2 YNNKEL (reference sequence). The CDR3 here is CASSQGPHYEQYF. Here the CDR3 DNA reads TGTGCCAGCAGCCAAGGGCCCCACTACGAGCAGTACTTC.

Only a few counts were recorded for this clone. CDR3 coding DNA: TGTGCCAGCAGTGATCGGAGGGCCTCGGCCAATGAGCAGTTCTTC. Residues: CASSDRRASANEQFF. This chain joins TRBV6-4 and TRBJ2-1; possibly TRBD2 for D (6 bases). The CDR3 has 15 amino acids. Germline V gene lookup returns CDR1 MRHNA and CDR2 SNTAGT. V was cut by 3 bases and J by 6 bases, with 15 bases left in between.

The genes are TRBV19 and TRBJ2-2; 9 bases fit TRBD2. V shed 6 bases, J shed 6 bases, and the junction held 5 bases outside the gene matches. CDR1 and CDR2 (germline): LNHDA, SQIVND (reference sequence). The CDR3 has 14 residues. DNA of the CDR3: TGTGCCAGTAGATTTAGCGGGAGTGCCGGGGAGCTGTTTTTT. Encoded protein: CASRFSGSAGELFF.

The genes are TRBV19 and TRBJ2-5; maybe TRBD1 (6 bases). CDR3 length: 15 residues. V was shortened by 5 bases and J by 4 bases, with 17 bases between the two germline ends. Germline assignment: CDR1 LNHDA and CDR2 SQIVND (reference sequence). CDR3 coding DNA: TGTGCCAGTAGTCGAGGCCGGGACACTGTAGAGACCCAGTACTTC. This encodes CASSRGRDTVETQYF. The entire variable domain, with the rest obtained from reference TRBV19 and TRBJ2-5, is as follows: DGGITQSPKYLFRKEGQNVTLSCEQNLNHDAMYWYRQDPGQGLRLIYYSQIVNDFQKGDIAEGYSVSREKKESFPLTVTSAQKNPTAFYLCASSRGRDTVETQYFGPGTRLLVL.

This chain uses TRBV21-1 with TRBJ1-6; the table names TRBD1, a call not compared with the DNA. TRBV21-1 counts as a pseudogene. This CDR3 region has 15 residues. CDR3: CASSTGTGLLSPLHF. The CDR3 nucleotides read TGTGCCAGCAGTACCGGGACAGGGCTTTTGTCACCCCTCCACTTT.

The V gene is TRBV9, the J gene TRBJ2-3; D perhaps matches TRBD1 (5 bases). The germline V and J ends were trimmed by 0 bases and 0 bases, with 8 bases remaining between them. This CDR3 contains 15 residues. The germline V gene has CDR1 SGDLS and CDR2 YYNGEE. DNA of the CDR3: TGTGCCAGCAGCGTAGGTGGGGCGAGCACAGATACGCAGTATTTT. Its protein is CASSVGGASTDTQYF.

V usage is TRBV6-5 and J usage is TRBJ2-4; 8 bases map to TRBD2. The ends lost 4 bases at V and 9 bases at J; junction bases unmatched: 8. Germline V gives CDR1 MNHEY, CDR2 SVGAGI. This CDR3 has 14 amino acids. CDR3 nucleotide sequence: TGTGCCAGCAGTTCTCGGGGGGGCCGGGGCATTCAGTACTTC. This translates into CASSSRGGRGIQYF.

The chain's CDR3 is CASSLGQGASFEAFF. The CDR3 region has the DNA TGCGCCAGCAGTCTAGGACAGGGGGCATCCTTTGAAGCTTTCTTT. The chain combines TRBV5-1 with TRBJ1-1, with TRBD1 matching 11 bases. Germline loops: CDR1 SGHRS, CDR2 YFSETQ. The junction had 10 bases not matched to a gene; V was cut back by 5 bases and J by 7 bases. The CDR3 totals 15 residues.

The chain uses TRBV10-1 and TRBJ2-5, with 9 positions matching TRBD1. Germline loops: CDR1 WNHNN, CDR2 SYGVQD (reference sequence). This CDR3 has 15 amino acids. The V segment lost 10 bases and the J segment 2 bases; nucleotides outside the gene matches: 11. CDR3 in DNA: TGCGCCACCGCGAGGACAGGGGCAGGTCAAGAGACCCAGTACTTC. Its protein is CATARTGAGQETQYF.

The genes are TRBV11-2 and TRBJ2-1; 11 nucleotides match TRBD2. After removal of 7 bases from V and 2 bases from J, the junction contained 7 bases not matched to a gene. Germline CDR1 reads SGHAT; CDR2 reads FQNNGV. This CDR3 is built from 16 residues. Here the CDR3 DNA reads TGTGCCAGCACCCCGACTAGCGGGAACACCTACAATGAGCAGTTCTTC. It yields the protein CASTPTSGNTYNEQFF.

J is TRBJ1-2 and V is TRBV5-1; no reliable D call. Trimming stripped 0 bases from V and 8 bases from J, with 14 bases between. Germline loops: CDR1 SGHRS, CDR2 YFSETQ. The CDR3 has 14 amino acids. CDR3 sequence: CASSLEADWEGYTF. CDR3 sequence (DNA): TGCGCCAGCAGCTTGGAAGCTGATTGGGAGGGCTACACCTTC.

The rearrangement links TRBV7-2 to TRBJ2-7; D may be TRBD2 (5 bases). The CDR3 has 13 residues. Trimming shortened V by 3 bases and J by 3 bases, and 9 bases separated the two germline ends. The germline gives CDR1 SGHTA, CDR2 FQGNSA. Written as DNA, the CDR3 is TGTGCCAGCAGCTTCCGACGGGGCTACGAGCAGTACTTC. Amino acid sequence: CASSFRRGYEQYF.

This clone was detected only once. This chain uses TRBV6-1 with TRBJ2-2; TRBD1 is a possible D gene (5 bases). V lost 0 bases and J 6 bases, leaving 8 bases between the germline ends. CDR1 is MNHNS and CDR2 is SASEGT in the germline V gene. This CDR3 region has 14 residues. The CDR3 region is CASSEAGRAGELFF. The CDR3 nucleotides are TGTGCCAGCAGTGAAGCGGGCAGGGCCGGGGAGCTGTTTTTT.

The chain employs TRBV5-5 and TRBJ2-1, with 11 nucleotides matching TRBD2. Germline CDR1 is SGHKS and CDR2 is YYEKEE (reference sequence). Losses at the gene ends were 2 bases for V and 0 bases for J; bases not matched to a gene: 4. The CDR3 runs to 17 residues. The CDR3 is CASSFLTSGSSYNEQFF. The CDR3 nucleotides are TGTGCCAGCAGCTTCTTAACTAGCGGGAGCTCCTACAATGAGCAGTTCTTC.

CDR3 nucleotide sequence: TGTGCTAGTGGTCCTCAGGGCGGGAAATCTAATGAGCAGTTCTTC. It translates to CASGPQGGKSNEQFF. This chain connects TRBV12-5 to TRBJ2-1; a possible D gene is TRBD2 (6 bases). CDR1 and CDR2 from the germline V gene are LGHNT and FRNRAP. V lost 5 bases to trimming and J lost 7 bases, with 18 bases between them. The CDR3 extends over 15 amino acids.

This CDR3 reads CASSPGGRETQYF. CDR3 DNA sequence: TGTGCCAGCAGCCCGGGCGGGCGAGAGACCCAGTACTTC. This sequence joins TRBV7-2 and TRBJ2-5; TRBD2 might be the D (5 bases). This CDR3 is 13 amino acids long. CDR1 is SGHTA, CDR2 FQGNSA, per germline. V lost 5 bases and J 4 bases, leaving 11 bases between the germline ends.

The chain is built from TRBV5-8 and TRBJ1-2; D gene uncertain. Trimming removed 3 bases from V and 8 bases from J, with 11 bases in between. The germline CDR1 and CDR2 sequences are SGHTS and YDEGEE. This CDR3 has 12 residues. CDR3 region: CASSSIPGGYTF. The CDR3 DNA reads TGTGCCAGCAGCTCCATTCCGGGAGGCTACACCTTC. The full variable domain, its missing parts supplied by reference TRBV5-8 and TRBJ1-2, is EAGVTQSPTHLIKTRGQQATLRCSPISGHTSVYWYQQALGLGLQFLLWYDEGEERNRGNFPPRFSGRQFPNYSSELNVNALELEDSALYLCASSSIPGGYTFGSGTRLTVV.